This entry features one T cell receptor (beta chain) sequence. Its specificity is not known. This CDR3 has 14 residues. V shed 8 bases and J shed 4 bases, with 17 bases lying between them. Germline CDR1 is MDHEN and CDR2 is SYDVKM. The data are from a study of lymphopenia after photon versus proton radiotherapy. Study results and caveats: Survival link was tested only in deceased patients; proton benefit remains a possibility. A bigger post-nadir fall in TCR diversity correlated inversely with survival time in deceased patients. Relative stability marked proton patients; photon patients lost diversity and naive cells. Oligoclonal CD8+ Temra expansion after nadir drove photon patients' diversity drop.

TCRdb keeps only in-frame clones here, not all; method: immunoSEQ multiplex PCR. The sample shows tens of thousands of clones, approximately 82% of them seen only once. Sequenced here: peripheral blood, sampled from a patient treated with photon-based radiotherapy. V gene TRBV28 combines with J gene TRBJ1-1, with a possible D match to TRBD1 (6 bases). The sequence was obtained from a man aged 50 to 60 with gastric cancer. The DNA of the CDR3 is TGTGCCAGCCGAAGGCGGGGGGCGGTCACTGAAGCTTTCTTT. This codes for CASRRRGAVTEAFF. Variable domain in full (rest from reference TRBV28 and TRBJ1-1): DVKVTQSSRYLVKRTGEKVFLECVQDMDHENMFWYRQDPGLGLRLIYFSYDVKMKEKGDIPEGYSVSREKKERFSLILESASTNQTSMYLCASRRRGAVTEAFFGQGTRLTVV.